This TCR beta chain originates from a study of CD8 T cells in Susac syndrome. General study results and limits: The authors acknowledged that their TCR sequencing and HLA analysis involved a relatively small number of individuals.

The authors reverse transcribed 0.5 to 1 ug RNA with random hexamers. Amplification of TCR beta CDR3 used immunoSEQ multiplex PCR across 54 Vbeta and 13 Jbeta. Using its own MiXCR run on the immunoSEQ multiplex PCR reads, TCRdb lists one record per CDR3 protein. The sample records over 95,000 distinct CDR3 sequences, around 90% being singletons. V was cut by 1 base and J by 5 bases, with 6 bases left in between. This CDR3 is 13 amino acids long. Germline CDR1 SGHVS, CDR2 FQNEAQ. With respect to this clonotype: What it binds is unknown.

TCR beta was sequenced from blood CD8+ and CD4+ T cells. TEMRA cells were FACS-enriched, with CD8+ and CD4+ T cells isolated negatively. The sequenced sample was CD4+ T cells from PBMCs. This clonotype was sampled from a human donor in good health. The chain combines TRBV7-8 with TRBJ2-1; no clear D gene. The CDR3 bases are TGTGCCAGCAGCTTAGGTTCTAACAATGAGCAGTTCTTC. Protein sequence: CASSLGSNNEQFF.